The rows below give T cell receptor beta chains drawn from one sample of a study of cytomegalovirus exposure and HLA in healthy donors. Method: immunoSEQ multiplex PCR; TCRdb's copy keeps in-frame clones and lacks some. The repertoire consists of hundreds of thousands of clones, with roughly 90% occurring once and the leading ten covering roughly 0.75%. Specimen: PBMCs. The source is a young woman in good health and CMV-seronegative. The CDR3 runs from the conserved cysteine through the conserved F or W. A D gene is named only where the DNA matches it firmly. Not all rows give a size; the values are once, few, many and, for expanded clones, a class.

clone size	V gene	D gene	J gene	CDR3 DNA	CDR3 protein
NA	TRBV4-1	NA	TRBJ2-3	TGCGCCAGCAGCCAAGCGTTATCCGTCGCAGATACGCAGTATTTT	CASSQALSVADTQYF
NA	TRBV2	TRBD1	TRBJ1-2	TGTGCCAGCAGAATGGGACAGTCTAACTATGGCTACACCTTC	CASRMGQSNYGYTF
once	TRBV7-3	TRBD2	TRBJ2-1	TGTGCCAGCAGCTTAACGCCCGGACTAGCGAGGAGTGAGCAGTTCTTC	CASSLTPGLARSEQFF
NA	TRBV6-6	TRBD1	TRBJ1-5	TGTGCCAGCAGCCTGGACAGGGAGAGTCAGCCCCAGCATTTT	CASSLDRESQPQHF
NA	TRBV6-5	NA	TRBJ1-6	TGTGCCAGCAGGAGCGACAGGTATAATTCACCCCTCCACTTT	CASRSDRYNSPLHF
once	TRBV19	TRBD1	TRBJ1-1	TGTGCCAGTAGTTTCGCGACAGGGGTGTCGGCTTTCTTT	CASSFATGVSAFF
NA	TRBV14	NA	TRBJ2-7	TGTGCCAGCAGCTTCGGGTCCCTCGTCGAGCAGTACTTC	CASSFGSLVEQYF
few	TRBV4-2	NA	TRBJ1-5	TGTGCCAGCAGCCCTACAGGGAGCAATCAGCCCCAGCATTTT	CASSPTGSNQPQHF
NA	TRBV19	TRBD1	TRBJ2-5	TGTGCCAGTAGTAGAGACAGGGGAGAGACCCAGTACTTC	CASSRDRGETQYF
NA	TRBV4-2	NA	TRBJ1-1	TGTGCCAGCAGAAATTTCGACGGAGGCAACACTGAAGCTTTCTTT	CASRNFDGGNTEAFF
NA	TRBV11-2	TRBD2	TRBJ2-1	TGTGCCAGCAGCTCCCCTGGCGGGAGCTCCTACAATGAGCAGTTCTTC	CASSSPGGSSYNEQFF
NA	TRBV9	TRBD2	TRBJ2-3	TGTGCCAGCAGCGGGACCACTAGCGGGGGCCCCATCCTCACAGATACGCAGTATTTT	CASSGTTSGGPILTDTQYF
NA	TRBV10-1	NA	TRBJ2-1	TGCGCCAGCAGTGAGTCTGGCCTAGCCGATGAGCAGTTCTTC	CASSESGLADEQFF
NA	TRBV2	TRBD2	TRBJ2-7	TGTGCCAGCAGTGAACAGCGGGAGGGCGAGCAGTACTTC	CASSEQREGEQYF
NA	TRBV15	TRBD1	TRBJ1-1	TGTGCCACCAGCAGACGCCGGACAGGGGGTTTGAACACTGAAGCTTTCTTT	CATSRRRTGGLNTEAFF
NA	TRBV19	TRBD2	TRBJ2-7	TGTGCCAGTAGTACCTCACTAGCGGGAGGACTGTACTTC	CASSTSLAGGLYF
NA	TRBV28	NA	TRBJ2-7	TGTGCCAGCAGGGACAGATTATACGAGCAGTACTTC	CASRDRLYEQYF
NA	TRBV7-9	NA	TRBJ2-2	TGTGCCAGCAGCCTACCCACCGGGGAGCTGTTTTTT	CASSLPTGELFF
NA	TRBV28	NA	TRBJ2-7	TGTGCCAGCAGTCTGGACGGGACTTACGAGCAGTACTTC	CASSLDGTYEQYF
NA	TRBV28	NA	TRBJ2-3	TGTGCCAGCGGCGACATTTTCACAGATACGCAGTATTTT	CASGDIFTDTQYF
NA	TRBV13	NA	TRBJ2-1	TGTGCCAGCAGCGGGCCCGACGTTCGGAATGAGCAGTTCTTC	CASSGPDVRNEQFF
NA	TRBV5-1	NA	TRBJ1-2	TGCGCCAGCAGCCCCCGGAGGGACGGAACTAACTATGGCTACACCTTC	CASSPRRDGTNYGYTF
NA	TRBV28	NA	TRBJ2-7	TGTGCCAGCAGTTTATTGGTCCCCTATGGCGAGCAGTACTTC	CASSLLVPYGEQYF